This record looks at one T cell receptor (beta chain) sequence and its context. Its cognate antigen has yet to be identified. No qualities accompany the bases; no much larger clone lies one base away. Each collaborating institution followed its own protocols to collect whole blood in K2EDTA tubes. For TCRbeta analysis, collaborators shipped samples as frozen whole blood, isolated PBMCs, or DNA extracted from either of those sample types. These data belong to a study of blood T cell repertoires in COVID-19 (dated by TCRdb to about 2020). Regarding the complete study: Samples covering the acute and convalescent phases of COVID-19 were provided by collaborators in the United States, Italy and Spain. Nearly every sample came with metadata listing a de-identified subject ID, COVID-19 status, age in years and sex. Samples came from the ongoing ImmuneRACE study (first 160 participants) plus 1,254 subjects from 6 global collaborators. The repertoires were released in a freely available public database intended as a resource for research on the immune response to SARS-CoV-2. The material from the prospective study consisted of cDNA or gDNA derived from T cells, B-cell-depleted T cells, or PBMCs. The dataset comprised deeply sampled blood TCRbeta repertoires from subjects exposed to, actively infected with, or recovered from COVID-19. Where HLA class I and class II types were available, the types were taken from metadata supplied by the sample provider, not from assay-based typing.

TCRbeta CDR3 regions were amplified from genomic DNA by means of the immunoSEQ Assay, a bias-controlled multiplex PCR. Regarding the original processing steps: Nucleated cell counts per sample were estimated from amplification of reference gene primers within the assay. Sequence reads were collapsed and filtered to measure the absolute abundance of every unique TCRbeta CDR3 rearrangement. Productive Simpson clonality was computed per sample as the square root of Simpson's diversity index over productive rearrangements. The table comes from immuneACCESS by way of TCRdb, which keeps in-frame sequences with V and J called. Part of the clones is missing from these tables; in studies checked, under half for an unresolved V gene and the rest for unknown reasons. That table furnishes V, J and clone size, whereas the DNA furnished D and trimming. The sample records roughly 14,000 clones, roughly 87% of which are singletons. Together, the top ten hold roughly 5.9% of the sample.

Findings and caveats that apply to the study as a whole: Clinical and demographic metadata were provided uncurated, with the amount varying by source and participant.

Taken from cysteine to phenylalanine, the CDR3 has 14 residues. Only CDR3 DNA remains: 42 bases, in frame from the first base. Deletion took 3 bases off V and 7 bases off J, with a span of 13 bases between the germline ends. Sequences KGHSH (CDR1) and LQKENI (CDR2) are obtained from the germline V gene. The V and J segments used are TRBV18 and TRBJ1-5; the D gene identity is not certain. The sequenced material came from peripheral blood. The receptor comes from a human donor in a cohort sampled during active COVID-19. Read as DNA, the sequence is TGTGCCAGCTCACCCGGCATGGTAGCACAGCCCCAGCATTTT. Protein translation: CASSPGMVAQPQHF.